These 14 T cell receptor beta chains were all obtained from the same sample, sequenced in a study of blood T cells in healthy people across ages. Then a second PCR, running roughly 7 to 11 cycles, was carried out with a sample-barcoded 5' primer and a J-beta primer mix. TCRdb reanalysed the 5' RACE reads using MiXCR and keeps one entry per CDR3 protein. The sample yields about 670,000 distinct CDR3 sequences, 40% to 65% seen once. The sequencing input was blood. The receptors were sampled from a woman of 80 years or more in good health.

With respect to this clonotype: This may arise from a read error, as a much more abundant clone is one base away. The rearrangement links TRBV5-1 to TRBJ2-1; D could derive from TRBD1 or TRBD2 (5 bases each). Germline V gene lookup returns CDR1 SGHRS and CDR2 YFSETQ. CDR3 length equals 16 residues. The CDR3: CAGSLDPGSTYNEQFF. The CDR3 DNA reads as TGCGCCGGCAGCTTGGATCCAGGGAGCACCTACAATGAGCAGTTCTTC.

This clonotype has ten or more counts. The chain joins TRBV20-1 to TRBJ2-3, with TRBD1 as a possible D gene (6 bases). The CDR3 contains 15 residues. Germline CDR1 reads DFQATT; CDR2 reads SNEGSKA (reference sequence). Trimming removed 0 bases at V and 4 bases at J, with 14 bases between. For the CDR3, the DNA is TGCAGTGCTAGAGATCAATGGGGGCGGGCAGATACGCAGTATTTT. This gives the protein CSARDQWGRADTQYF.

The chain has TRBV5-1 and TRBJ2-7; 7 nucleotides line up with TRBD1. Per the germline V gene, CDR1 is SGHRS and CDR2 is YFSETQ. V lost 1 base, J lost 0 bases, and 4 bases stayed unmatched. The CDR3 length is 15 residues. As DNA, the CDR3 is TGCGCCAGCAGCTTGACAGGGGTAAGCTCCTACGAGCAGTACTTC. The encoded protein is CASSLTGVSSYEQYF.

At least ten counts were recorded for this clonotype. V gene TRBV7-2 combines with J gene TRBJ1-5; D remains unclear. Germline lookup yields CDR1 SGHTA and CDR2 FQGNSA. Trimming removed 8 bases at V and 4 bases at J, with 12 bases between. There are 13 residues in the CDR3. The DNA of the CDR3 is TGTGCCAGCGCCCTAGGAGGGAATCAGCCCCAGCATTTT. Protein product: CASALGGNQPQHF.

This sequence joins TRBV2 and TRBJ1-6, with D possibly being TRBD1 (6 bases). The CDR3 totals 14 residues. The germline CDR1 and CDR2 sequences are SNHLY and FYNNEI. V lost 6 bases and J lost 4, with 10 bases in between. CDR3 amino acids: CASSTTGYNSPLHF. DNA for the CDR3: TGTGCCAGCAGCACCACAGGGTATAATTCACCCCTCCACTTT.

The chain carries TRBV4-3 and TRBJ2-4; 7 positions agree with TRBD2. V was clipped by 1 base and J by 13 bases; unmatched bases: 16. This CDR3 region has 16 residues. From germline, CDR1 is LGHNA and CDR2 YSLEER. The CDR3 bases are TGCGCCAGCAGCCAAGTCCGGGACTATCCTACGTGGGAGCAGTACTTC. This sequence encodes CASSQVRDYPTWEQYF.

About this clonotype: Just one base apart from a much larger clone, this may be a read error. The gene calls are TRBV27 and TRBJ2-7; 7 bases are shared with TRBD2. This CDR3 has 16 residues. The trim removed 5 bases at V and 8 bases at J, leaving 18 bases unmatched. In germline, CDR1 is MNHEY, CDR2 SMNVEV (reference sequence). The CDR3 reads CASSRIGGFGWVKQYF. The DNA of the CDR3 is TGTGCCAGCAGTAGAATCGGGGGGTTTGGGTGGGTTAAGCAGTACTTC.

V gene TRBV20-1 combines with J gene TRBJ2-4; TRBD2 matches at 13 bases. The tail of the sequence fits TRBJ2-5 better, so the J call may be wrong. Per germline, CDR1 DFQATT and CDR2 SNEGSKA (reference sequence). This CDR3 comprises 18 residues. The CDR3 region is CSARGTSGGEYQQETQYF. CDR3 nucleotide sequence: TGCAGTGCTAGAGGGACTAGCGGGGGTGAATACCAACAAGAGACCCAGTACTTC.

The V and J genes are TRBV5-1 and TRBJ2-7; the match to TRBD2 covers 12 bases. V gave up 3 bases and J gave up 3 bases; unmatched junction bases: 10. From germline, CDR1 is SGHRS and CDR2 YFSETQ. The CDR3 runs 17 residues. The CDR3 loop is CASSSGTSGPPVYEQYF. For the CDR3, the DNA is TGCGCCAGCAGCTCCGGGACTAGCGGGCCCCCCGTCTACGAGCAGTACTTC.

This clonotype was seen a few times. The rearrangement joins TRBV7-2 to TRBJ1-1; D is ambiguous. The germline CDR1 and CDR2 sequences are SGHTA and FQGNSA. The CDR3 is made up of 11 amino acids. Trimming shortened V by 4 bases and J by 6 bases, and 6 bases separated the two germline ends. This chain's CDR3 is CASSYKPEAFF. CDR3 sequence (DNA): TGTGCCAGCAGCTATAAACCTGAAGCTTTCTTT.

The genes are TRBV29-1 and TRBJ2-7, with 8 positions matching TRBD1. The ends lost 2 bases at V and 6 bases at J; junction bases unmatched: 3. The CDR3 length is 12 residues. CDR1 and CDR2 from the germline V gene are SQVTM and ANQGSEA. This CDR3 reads CSVEQGQAEQYF. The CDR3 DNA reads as TGCAGCGTTGAACAGGGACAGGCCGAGCAGTACTTC.

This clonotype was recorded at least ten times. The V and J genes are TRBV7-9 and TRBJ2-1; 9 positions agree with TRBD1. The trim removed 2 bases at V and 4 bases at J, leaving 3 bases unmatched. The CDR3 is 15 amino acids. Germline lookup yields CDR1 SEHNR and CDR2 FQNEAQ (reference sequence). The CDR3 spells CASSLTGQGYNEQFF. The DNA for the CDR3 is TGTGCCAGCAGCTTAACGGGACAGGGTTACAATGAGCAGTTCTTC.

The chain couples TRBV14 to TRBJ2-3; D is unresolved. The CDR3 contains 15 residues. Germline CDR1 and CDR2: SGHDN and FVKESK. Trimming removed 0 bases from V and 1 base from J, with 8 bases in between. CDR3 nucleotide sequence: TGTGCCAGCAGCCAAGATCCGCTACGCACAGATACGCAGTATTTT. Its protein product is CASSQDPLRTDTQYF. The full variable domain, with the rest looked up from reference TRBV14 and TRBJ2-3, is EAGVTQFPSHSVIEKGQTVTLRCDPISGHDNLYWYRRVMGKEIKFLLHFVKESKQDESGMPNNRFLAERTGGTYSTLKVQPAELEDSGVYFCASSQDPLRTDTQYFGPGTRLTVL.

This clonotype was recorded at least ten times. The CDR3 nucleotides are TGTGCCAGCAGCCAAGGTTCCCCTGAGGCTAGCGGGGTCAGCAATGAGCAGTTCTTC. Protein: CASSQGSPEASGVSNEQFF. V gene TRBV4-2 combines with J gene TRBJ2-1; TRBD2 agrees at 9 bases. This CDR3 has 19 amino acids. In germline, CDR1 is LGHNA, CDR2 YNFKEQ. Trimming cost V 1 base and J 6 bases; bases outside gene matches: 16.